This T cell receptor beta chain is from a study of shared clonotypes between healthy human individuals. Germline CDR1 and CDR2: LGHNA and YSLEER. With 3 bases removed from V and 0 bases from J, the gap between germline ends came to 6 bases. This CDR3 region has 14 residues. The data were produced by immunoSEQ multiplex PCR, yet TCRdb's version contains in-frame clones alone and is incomplete. Of some 490,000 clones in the sample, 81% were seen once. What was sequenced was PBMCs. The rearrangement links TRBV4-3 to TRBJ1-3, with D uncertain. This TCR came from a woman aged 40 to 50 in good health. Some clones in this sample may be carry-over from other donors' samples. This chain's CDR3 is CASSQMVSGNTIYF. The CDR3, as DNA: TGCGCCAGCAGCCAGATGGTCTCTGGAAACACCATATATTTT.